This entry lists 2 T cell receptor beta chains sequenced from one sample in a study of blood T cell repertoires in COVID-19. Using immunoSEQ multiplex PCR, the repertoire was profiled, and TCRdb retains in-frame clones only, with some absent. Counted here are 150,000 or so clones, 80% occurring once; the ten biggest clones make up roughly 3.5%. The sample was PBMCs or T cells enriched from blood (not recorded which). The receptor source for this set is a woman aged 55-70 years who had recovered from COVID-19.

This chain connects TRBV5-6 to TRBJ2-4, with D perhaps matching TRBD1 (6 bases). This CDR3 contains 16 residues. From germline, CDR1 is SGHDT and CDR2 YYEEEE. Trimming removed 4 bases from V and 0 bases from J, with 14 bases in between. The CDR3, as DNA: TGTGCCAGCAGCGTGGACAGTACCTTAGCCAAAAACATTCAGTACTTC. This gives the protein CASSVDSTLAKNIQYF.

The chain has TRBV19 and TRBJ1-6; no clear D gene. The V and J ends lost 7 bases and 2 bases respectively, with 12 bases between them. Germline CDR1 reads LNHDA; CDR2 reads SQIVND (reference sequence). The CDR3 loop spans 15 amino acids. The CDR3 bases are TGTGCCAGTACCCCTCGCGGGACCTATAATTCACCCCTCCACTTT. It encodes CASTPRGTYNSPLHF.